A selection of T cell receptor beta chains follows, all from one sample in a study of regulatory T cells in long-lasting Graves disease. A single record per CDR3 protein comes from TCRdb applying MiXCR to the multiplex PCR reads. The table has 550,000 to 600,000 distinct CDR3 sequences, 15% to 20% seen once; the top ten hold more than 10%. These data were likewise used in another study, on T cells in Graves' hyperthyroidism and ophthalmopathy.

The material was peripheral blood mononuclear cells (PBMCs), obtained at new diagnosis, from a patient treated with antithyroid drugs. These receptors came from a man between 18 and 29 years old with Graves disease. Both conserved end residues are part of each CDR3. The D gene is left open where the match is weak. Not all rows give a size; the values are once, few, many and, for expanded clones, a class.

>TRBD2|many|TRBJ2-1|TRBV7-8
TGTGCCAGCAGCCGTAACGTTTCAAGGCGGGAGCCCTTTTCAAGCTCCTACAATGAGCAGTTCTTC
CASSRNVSRREPFSSSYNEQFF
>.|many|TRBJ1-1|TRBV2
TGTGCCAGCAGTGTGGAGCAGGGAATGAACACTGAAGCTTTCTTT
CASSVEQGMNTEAFF
>.|.|TRBJ2-5|TRBV19
TGTGCCAGTAGGTCCGGGACAAAGATTCAAGAGACCCAGTACTTC
CASRSGTKIQETQYF
>.|.|TRBJ1-2|TRBV25-1
TGTGCCAGCAGTCGGGACACCTTCTATGGCTACACCTTC
CASSRDTFYGYTF
>.|.|TRBJ1-2|TRBV5-1
TGCGCCAGCAGCTTTCTCTCACCAGGCATGGGCTATGGCTACACCTTC
CASSFLSPGMGYGYTF
>.|.|TRBJ2-5|TRBV6-2/TRBV6-3
TGTGCCAGCAGTTCCCCGCGGACCGGGGAGACCCAGTACTTC
CASSSPRTGETQYF
>.|.|TRBJ1-4|TRBV5-1
TGCGCCAGCAGCTTGGGGGTCGGCACCAGGAATGAAAAACTGTTTTTT
CASSLGVGTRNEKLFF
>TRBD2|.|TRBJ2-7|TRBV4-1
TGCGCCAGCAGCCAAGAGGGGCTAGCGGACTACGAGCAGTACTTC
CASSQEGLADYEQYF
>.|many|TRBJ2-5|TRBV12-3/TRBV12-4
TGTGCCAGCAGTCGGGTGGGACTGGAAGAGACCCAGTACTTC
CASSRVGLEETQYF
>.|many|TRBJ2-7|TRBV12-5
TGTGCTAGTGGCCCCCAGATCGGGCGGTCCTACGAGCAGTACTTC
CASGPQIGRSYEQYF
>.|.|TRBJ2-3|TRBV9
TGTGCCAGCAGCGCCAAGTTGGGACACCGGGACCGATTCACAGATACGCAGTATTTT
CASSAKLGHRDRFTDTQYF
>TRBD1|.|TRBJ1-1|TRBV19
TGTGCCAGTAGTAACCCGGGACAGGGCAACACTGAAGCTTTCTTT
CASSNPGQGNTEAFF
>.|many|TRBJ2-5|TRBV2
TGTGCCAGCACTACCTTGGACCGGGGGCGGGTCAGCCGGTTCTTC
CASTTLDRGRVSRFF
>TRBD2|many|TRBJ2-1|TRBV3-1
TGTGCCAGCAGCCATATAGCGGGAGGCGATGAGCAGTTCTTC
CASSHIAGGDEQFF
>.|few|TRBJ2-7|TRBV7-9
TGTGCCAGCAGCTTAGCAGGGTCTACCCACGAGCAGTACTTC
CASSLAGSTHEQYF
>.|many|TRBJ1-4|TRBV30
TGTGCCTGGAGTGTTAGGGGGTTTAATGAAAAACTGTTTTTT
CAWSVRGFNEKLFF
>.|.|TRBJ2-1|TRBV7-9
TGTGCCAGCAGCCAACTTGGAGGTTCCTACAATGAGCAGTTCTTC
CASSQLGGSYNEQFF
>.|.|TRBJ1-2|TRBV29-1
TGCAGCGTTGTGGCGACAGCCGATGATATCTATGGCTACACCTTC
CSVVATADDIYGYTF
>.|many|TRBJ2-3|TRBV2
TGTGTCGAGAGTCGGGGACCCCCCAGCACAGATACGCAGTATTTT
CVESRGPPSTDTQYF
>.|few|TRBJ2-1|TRBV30
TGTGCCTTGCATGACAGGCTGCCGGGTGAGCAGTTCTTC
CALHDRLPGEQFF
>.|many|TRBJ2-7|TRBV9
TGTGCCAGCAGCGCCCGGGGGAGTTTAGGCGAGCAGTACTTC
CASSARGSLGEQYF
>TRBD2|many|TRBJ2-7|TRBV5-1
TGCGCCAGCAGCTGGGGACTAGCCACCTACGAGCAGTACTTC
CASSWGLATYEQYF
>.|.|TRBJ2-3|TRBV7-9
TGTGCCAGCAGCTTGTACACCACAGATACGCAGTATTTT
CASSLYTTDTQYF
>.|.|TRBJ1-4|TRBV20-1
TGCAGTGCTAGTGACATTGGAAAACTGTTTTTT
CSASDIGKLFF
>TRBD2|few|TRBJ2-7|TRBV10-2
TGCGCCAGCAGTGAGCGAGCGGGAGGGCCGGGAAACGAGCAGTACTTC
CASSERAGGPGNEQYF
>.|few|TRBJ2-1|TRBV5-1
TGCGCCAGCAGCTGGGGCGCCTTTAGCGGACCTTACAATGAGCAGTTCTTC
CASSWGAFSGPYNEQFF
>.|.|TRBJ1-2|TRBV2
TGTGCCAGCAGTGATCGGGGCAGGGAGGGGCATGGCTACACCTTC
CASSDRGREGHGYTF
>.|.|TRBJ1-1|TRBV19
TGTGCCAGTAGTGAGAGGGTTGGCACTGAAGCTTTCTTT
CASSERVGTEAFF
>TRBD1|.|TRBJ1-3|TRBV13
TGTGCCAGCAGCTCCCCGACAGGGAGAAACACCATATATTTT
CASSSPTGRNTIYF
>.|.|TRBJ2-7|TRBV5-1
TGCGCCAGCAGCTTAAGCAGAGTACTTACCTACGAGCAGTACTTC
CASSLSRVLTYEQYF
>.|many|TRBJ2-7|TRBV20-1
TGCAGTGCAAACCCCCGGGGCCGCCGCCTCTCCTACGAGCAGTACTTC
CSANPRGRRLSYEQYF
>TRBD1|.|TRBJ1-1|TRBV18
TGTGCCAGCTCACCGGCGACAGGGGGGAACTCAGCGAACACTGAAGCTTTCTTT
CASSPATGGNSANTEAFF
>TRBD1|once|TRBJ2-3|TRBV19
TGTGCCAGCAAGGGGGCGGAGCGGTGGACAGATACGCAGTATTTT
CASKGAERWTDTQYF
>.|few|TRBJ2-3|TRBV20-1
TGCAGTGCTCCCCTAGCAGGAACAGATACGCAGTATTTT
CSAPLAGTDTQYF
>.|many|TRBJ1-2|TRBV2
TGTGCCAGCAGTGACACCAACTATGGCTACACCTTC
CASSDTNYGYTF
>.|many|TRBJ1-1|TRBV7-2
TGTGCCAGCAGCCGTTCAACGCGGGGGGCGGGCGAAGCTTTCTTT
CASSRSTRGAGEAFF
>.|many|TRBJ2-5|TRBV29-1
TGCAGCGTTGAGAGGGGGGAGCGAGAGACCCAGTACTTC
CSVERGERETQYF
>TRBD1|many|TRBJ2-5|TRBV6-2/TRBV6-3
TGTGCCAGTAGTCCTGAACAGGGGTTCGGAGAGACCCAGTACTTC
CASSPEQGFGETQYF